The clone carrying this T cell receptor beta chain has more than one count but fewer than ten. What it recognizes is unknown. This entry belongs to a study of T cell repertoires in cytomegalovirus infection. Study-level background: Both CMV infection and a matching HLA type were indicated by public TCR beta signatures. Whole-study results and caveats: The cumulative frequency of public TCR beta families distinguished individuals who carried CMV together with the relevant HLA.

One entry per CDR3 protein, called by TCRdb with MiXCR from the reads. The profile shows some 150,000 distinct CDR3 sequences, roughly a quarter of them singletons. Germline values: CDR1 SNHLY, CDR2 FYNNEI. The CDR3 totals 11 residues. V gave up 5 bases and J gave up 6 bases, with 8 bases separating them. This chain links TRBV2 with TRBJ2-7; D is undetermined. This sequence originates from a human donor in good health (CMV status not recorded). Some clones in this sample may be carry-over from other donors' samples. Input material: PBMCs. Written as DNA, the CDR3 is TGTGCCAGCAGTTTAATAAGCGAGCAGTACTTC. Protein sequence: CASSLISEQYF.